Listed below are T cell receptor beta chains from one sample, sequenced in a study of CD8 T cells in acute hepatitis C reinfection. TCRdb's table, derived via immunoSEQ multiplex PCR, lists solely in-frame clones and lacks some. The sample shows roughly 4,200 clones, 40% to 50% of them seen only once. Sequenced material: HCV NS3-1073 tetramer-sorted CD8+ T cells from PBMCs, taken during acute infection. The receptor set was obtained from a young man with chronic hepatitis C. The CDR3 runs from the conserved cysteine through the conserved F or W. D genes are given only for firm matches. Part of the rows lack a size; the others show once, few, many or a class for expanded clones.

v_gene	abundance	j_gene	d_gene	CDR3nt	CDR3aa
TRBV4-3	-	TRBJ2-1	TRBD1	TGCGCCAGCAGCACCGGGACAGGGTACTACAATGAGCAGTTCTTC	CASSTGTGYYNEQFF
TRBV9	medium-sized	TRBJ2-1	-	TGTGCCAGCAGCACGAACAATGAGCAGTTCTTC	CASSTNNEQFF
TRBV4-2	-	TRBJ2-7	TRBD2	TGTGCCAGCAGCCAAGAGGCGGGGGGGGCACCGGGCGAGCAGTACTTC	CASSQEAGGAPGEQYF
TRBV4-3	-	TRBJ2-7	TRBD2	TGCGCCAGCAGCCAGGAAATCGGGGGGGCGGTTTACGAGCAGTACTTC	CASSQEIGGAVYEQYF
TRBV4-2	-	TRBJ2-2	-	TGTGCCAGCAGCCAAGAGGTGGGGGCACCCGGGGAGCTGTTTTTT	CASSQEVGAPGELFF
TRBV4-2	-	TRBJ2-2	-	TGTGCCAGCAGCCAGGTCAACGGGGGCGAGCCCGGGGAGCTGTTTTTT	CASSQVNGGEPGELFF
TRBV6-1	few	TRBJ2-2	TRBD2	TGTGCCAGCAGTGAAGAGGTGGCGGGAGCTGCCCCCGGGGAGCTGTTTTTT	CASSEEVAGAAPGELFF
TRBV5-6	-	TRBJ1-5	-	TGTGCCAGCAGCTTGTCGTCAGGCCAGCCCCAGCATTTT	CASSLSSGQPQHF
TRBV6-5	-	TRBJ2-7	TRBD1	TGTGCCAGCAGTGCCGGGACAGGCTACGAGCAGTACTTC	CASSAGTGYEQYF
TRBV4-2	-	TRBJ1-1	TRBD1	TGTGCCAGCAGCTCTCAGGGGGCCACTGAAGCTTTCTTT	CASSSQGATEAFF
TRBV6-5	-	TRBJ1-2	-	TGTGCCAGCAGTTACAATCAGCTGAACTATGGCTACACCTTC	CASSYNQLNYGYTF
TRBV2	-	TRBJ2-3	TRBD2	TGTGCCAGCAGCCCACGGACTAGCGGGGAACCAGATACGCAGTATTTT	CASSPRTSGEPDTQYF
TRBV4-2	medium-sized	TRBJ2-2	-	TGTGCCAGCAGCCAAGAAGTCGGCGGGGGCACGAACACCGGGGAGCTGTTTTTT	CASSQEVGGGTNTGELFF
TRBV19	-	TRBJ2-1	-	TGTGCCAGTAGTATCCCCGGGGAATACAATGAGCAGTTCTTC	CASSIPGEYNEQFF
TRBV5-1	medium-sized	TRBJ2-2	TRBD1	TGCGCCAGCAGCTTGGCCGGGACAGGGGTTCACACCACGAACACCGGGGAGCTGTTTTTT	CASSLAGTGVHTTNTGELFF
TRBV29-1	few	TRBJ2-1	TRBD2	TGCAGCGTCCACCTAGCGGGAGGTGACAATGAGCAGTTCTTC	CSVHLAGGDNEQFF
TRBV11-2	-	TRBJ2-7	-	TGTGCCAGCAGCTTAGAGGCAGGGGTATGGGGCGAGCAGTACTTC	CASSLEAGVWGEQYF
TRBV6-9	-	TRBJ2-7	TRBD1	TGTGCCAGCAGTCCCGCCGGGACAGGGTGGTACGAGCAGTACTTC	CASSPAGTGWYEQYF
TRBV6-5	-	TRBJ2-7	-	TGTGCCAGCAGCTCCCAGTACGAGCAGTACTTC	CASSSQYEQYF
TRBV4-2	-	TRBJ2-2	-	TGTGCCAGCAGCCAAGAAGTAGGCGTCACCGGGGAGCTGTTTTTT	CASSQEVGVTGELFF
TRBV4-3	-	TRBJ2-2	TRBD2	TGCGCCAGCAGCCAAGAACCTAGCGGGACTACGAACACCGGGGAGCTGTTTTTT	CASSQEPSGTTNTGELFF
TRBV18	-	TRBJ2-5	-	TGTGCCAGCTCACCAGGCCAAGAGACCCAGTACTTC	CASSPGQETQYF
TRBV4-3	-	TRBJ2-7	-	TGCGCCAGCAGCCAAGAGGTTGGGGGCAGCTCCTACGAGCAGTACTTC	CASSQEVGGSSYEQYF
TRBV19	few	TRBJ2-7	-	TGTGCCAGTAGTATAGCCGCATCCGAGACACCCTACGAGCAGTACTTC	CASSIAASETPYEQYF
TRBV4-2	-	TRBJ2-7	TRBD2	TGTGCCAGCAGCCTGAAGGGAGGGTACGAAGACGAGCAGTACTTC	CASSLKGGYEDEQYF
TRBV4-2	medium-sized	TRBJ2-1	-	TGTGCCAGCAGCCAAGTGGGCGGTAGTTACAATGAGCAGTTCTTC	CASSQVGGSYNEQFF
TRBV1	-	TRBJ1-1	-	TGCACCAGCAGCCTCCTGACCTGGGTTCAGGGGGCGCGGGGCACTGAAGCTTTCTTT	CTSSLLTWVQGARGTEAFF
TRBV19	few	TRBJ2-7	TRBD1	TGTGCCAGTAGTTTGATTGGACAGGGAGGCAACCACGAGCAGTACTTC	CASSLIGQGGNHEQYF
TRBV4-2	few	TRBJ1-1	-	TGTGCCAGCAGCCAAGATATCGGGGCAGAAGCTTTCTTT	CASSQDIGAEAFF
TRBV14	-	TRBJ2-7	TRBD2	TGTGCCAGCAGCCAAGAAGGGACTAGCGGGAGTTACGAGCAGTACTTC	CASSQEGTSGSYEQYF